This T cell receptor (beta chain) derives from a study of blood T cell repertoires in COVID-19. Assay used: immunoSEQ multiplex PCR; TCRdb lists only in-frame clones, some missing. The top ten clones hold about 4.8% of a sample with 15,000 to 20,000 clones, about nine tenths of them seen once. This CDR3 is built from 15 residues. V lost 3 bases and J lost 6, with 15 bases in between. CDR1 and CDR2 from the germline V gene are SNHLY and FYNNEI. Sequenced: peripheral blood. The chain is built from TRBV2 and TRBJ2-1; D gene ambiguous. This TCR came from a human donor in a cohort sampled during active COVID-19. This CDR3 is CASSDPAIDFNEQFF. The CDR3 DNA sequence: TGTGCCAGCAGTGACCCAGCGATCGATTTCAATGAGCAGTTCTTC. Based on the CDR3 plus reference TRBV2 and TRBJ2-1, the full variable domain is EPEVTQTPSHQVTQMGQEVILRCVPISNHLYFYWYRQILGQKVEFLVSFYNNEISEKSEIFDDQFSVERPDGSNFTLKIRSTKLEDSAMYFCASSDPAIDFNEQFFGPGTRLTVL.